The 5 T cell receptor beta chains below all came from one sample that was sequenced in a study of T cells after posttransplantation cyclophosphamide. A marrow graft followed busulfan-fludarabine conditioning, with cyclophosphamide on days +3 and +4. Method: immunoSEQ multiplex PCR; TCRdb's copy keeps in-frame clones and lacks some. Recorded here are more than 10,000 clones, none singletons. The sample here was PBMCs, taken after allogeneic stem cell transplant with posttransplant cyclophosphamide. The receptors derive from a female patient in her thirties or forties who received an allogeneic stem cell transplant from an unrelated donor, was CMV-positive, and had acute GVHD only. The T cells may partly be graft donor cells.

Ten or more counts support this clone. For the CDR3, the DNA is TGTGCCAGCAGTTCTCCGGCGGGGGTCGGCTACGAGCAGTACGTC. This encodes CASSSPAGVGYEQYV. The chain has TRBV28 and TRBJ2-7; 7 bases align to TRBD2. Germline V gene lookup returns CDR1 MDHEN and CDR2 SYDVKM. The V and J ends lost 4 bases and 3 bases, in that order; junction bases with no gene match: 9. The CDR3 is made up of 15 amino acids.

This clone was seen many times. The rearrangement uses TRBV5-1 and TRBJ2-2; TRBD2 matches 9 bases. V lost 0 bases to trimming and J lost 4 bases; unmatched junction nucleotides: 4. The germline V gene has CDR1 SGHRS and CDR2 YFSETQ. The CDR3 consists of 16 residues. CDR3 nucleotides: TGCGCCAGCAGCTTGGACCCTAGCGGGGTCACCGGGGAGCTGTTTTTT. Protein: CASSLDPSGVTGELFF.

This clone was counted many times. The chain uses TRBV5-1 and TRBJ2-6, with TRBD1 identical over 7 bases. V lost 4 bases, J lost 2 bases, and 9 bases stayed unmatched. Germline CDR1 reads SGHRS; CDR2 reads YFSETQ. The CDR3 spans 17 residues. The CDR3 protein is CASSTNDRAPGANVLTF. CDR3 DNA: TGCGCCAGCAGCACGAACGACAGGGCCCCTGGGGCCAACGTCCTGACTTTC.

This chain joins TRBV21-1 and TRBJ1-5; the table's D gene call, TRBD1, was not cross checked with the DNA. TRBV21-1 is deemed a pseudogene. The CDR3 length is 18 residues. The CDR3 region is CASSINRGRVAPNQPQHF. CDR3 nucleotides: TGTGCCAGCAGCATCAACAGGGGGCGGGTAGCCCCGAATCAGCCCCAGCATTTT.

This clone was detected many times. V is TRBV7-2 and J is TRBJ1-1; 7 bases match TRBD1. Unmatched junction bases numbered 8, after V lost 4 bases and J lost 6 bases. Germline assignment: CDR1 SGHTA and CDR2 FQGNSA. The CDR3 contains 14 residues. The CDR3 protein is CASSYPTGFAEAFF. The CDR3 coding sequence is TGTGCCAGCAGCTATCCGACAGGGTTTGCTGAAGCTTTCTTT.